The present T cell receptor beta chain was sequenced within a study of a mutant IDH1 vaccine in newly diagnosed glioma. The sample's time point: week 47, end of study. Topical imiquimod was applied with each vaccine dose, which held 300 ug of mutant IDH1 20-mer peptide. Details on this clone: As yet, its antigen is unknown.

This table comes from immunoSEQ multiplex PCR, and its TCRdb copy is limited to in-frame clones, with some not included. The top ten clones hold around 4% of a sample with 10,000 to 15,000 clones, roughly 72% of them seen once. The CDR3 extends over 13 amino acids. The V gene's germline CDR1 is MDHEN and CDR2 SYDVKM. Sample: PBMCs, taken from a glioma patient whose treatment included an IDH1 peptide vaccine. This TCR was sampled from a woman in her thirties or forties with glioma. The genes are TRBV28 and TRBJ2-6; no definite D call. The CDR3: CGTQETGANVLTF. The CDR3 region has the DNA TGTGGAACCCAGGAGACTGGGGCCAACGTCCTGACTTTC.